Presented here are 6 T cell receptor beta chains from one specimen sequenced in a study of cytomegalovirus exposure and HLA in healthy donors. A multiplex PCR was run with 60 Vbeta primers and 13 Jbeta primers. This table comes from immunoSEQ multiplex PCR, and its TCRdb copy is limited to in-frame clones, with some not included. This sample yields 100,000 to 150,000 clones, of which 8.5% to 9% are seen a single time; about 6.6% belongs to the top ten. Sequencing was performed on PBMCs. The receptors were gathered from a woman in her thirties or forties in good health and CMV-seropositive.

The gene calls are TRBV29-1 and TRBJ1-1; perhaps TRBD1 as D (5 bases). CDR1 is SQVTM, CDR2 ANQGSEA, per germline. V was cut by 7 bases and J by 4 bases, with 22 bases left in between. CDR3 length equals 15 residues. CDR3 residues: CSGLRVRGTGTEAFF. In nucleotides, the CDR3 is TGCAGCGGGTTGAGAGTGCGGGGAACAGGCACTGAAGCTTTCTTT.

This clone turned up a few times. The chain is built from TRBV5-1 and TRBJ2-7; 7 bases map to TRBD1. The V segment lost 0 bases and the J segment 7 bases; nucleotides outside the gene matches: 1. CDR1 is SGHRS and CDR2 is YFSETQ in the germline V gene. The length of the CDR3 is 12 residues. CDR3 nucleotide sequence: TGCGCCAGCAGCTTGGACAGGGGTGAGCAGTACTTC. Residues: CASSLDRGEQYF.

The rearrangement uses TRBV7-9 and TRBJ2-7; 10 nucleotides agree with TRBD1. This CDR3 has 18 residues. J was trimmed by 2 bases and V by 0 bases; bases with no gene match: 10. From germline, CDR1 is SEHNR and CDR2 FQNEAQ (reference sequence). The CDR3 region is CASSLARDRGGTAYEQYF. In DNA form, the CDR3 reads TGTGCCAGCAGCTTAGCGCGGGACAGGGGCGGGACCGCCTACGAGCAGTACTTC. Looking up the rest from reference TRBV7-9 and TRBJ2-7 gives the full variable domain: DTGVSQNPRHKITKRGQNVTFRCDPISEHNRLYWYRQTLGQGPEFLTYFQNEAQLEKSRLLSDRFSAERPKGSFSTLEIQRTEQGDSAMYLCASSLARDRGGTAYEQYFGPGTRLTVT.

This clone was seen more than once but under ten times. This sequence joins TRBV7-2 and TRBJ2-2; TRBD1 matches at 10 bases. V shed 7 bases, J shed 7 bases, and the junction held 12 bases outside the gene matches. Per the germline V gene, CDR1 is SGHTA and CDR2 is FQGNSA. This CDR3 has 16 residues. The CDR3 reads CASTSPGQGQVGELFF. CDR3 nucleotides: TGTGCCAGCACTTCTCCGGGACAGGGGCAGGTCGGGGAGCTGTTTTTT.

The chain carries TRBV4-2 and TRBJ2-7, with 7 bases aligning to TRBD2. The V gene end was trimmed by 1 base and the J gene end by 3 bases; junction bases not matched to a gene: 3. The CDR3 spans 14 residues. Germline-derived CDR1 and CDR2 are LGHNA and YNFKEQ. This CDR3 reads CASSQVGTNYEQYF. CDR3 sequence (DNA): TGTGCCAGCAGCCAAGTAGGGACTAACTACGAGCAGTACTTC.

The chain employs TRBV30 and TRBJ1-2; D ambiguous. With 3 bases removed from V and 8 bases from J, the gap between germline ends came to 10 bases. Germline V gene data show CDR1 as GTSNPN and CDR2 as SVGIG (reference sequence). The CDR3 has 11 amino acids. The CDR3 nucleotides read TGTGCCTGGAGCCTCCTCGGGGGCTACACCTTC. It yields the protein CAWSLLGGYTF.